The present T cell receptor (beta chain) was sequenced within a study of response to subunit inactivated influenza vaccine. MiXCR was run by TCRdb on the RT-PCR reads, yielding one entry per CDR3 protein. The sample records 530,000 or so distinct CDR3 sequences, 12% to 15% being singletons. Trimming left V 4 bases short and J 7 bases short, with 10 bases between. This CDR3 has 11 amino acids. Germline V lookup: CDR1 DFQATT, CDR2 SNEGSKA (reference sequence). This clonotype was seen more than once but under ten times. V gene TRBV20-1 combines with J gene TRBJ1-2; D uncertain. The sequence derives from a man aged 50 or older who received an inactivated influenza vaccine. The sample was PBMCs from blood, taken about 13 days after vaccination. CDR3 sequence (DNA): TGCAGTGCTACTGACGGATCTGGCTACACCTTC. Amino acids: CSATDGSGYTF.